Listed below are T cell receptor beta chains from one sample, sequenced in a study of cytomegalovirus exposure and HLA in healthy donors. The method was immunoSEQ multiplex PCR; TCRdb's version includes in-frame clones alone and lacks a portion of them. This repertoire shows more than 95,000 clones, 70% to 80% found once; its top ten account for 15% to 20%. The material sequenced was PBMCs. The receptors were sampled from a man aged 50 to 59 in good health and CMV-seropositive. CDR3s include the opening cysteine and the closing phenylalanine or tryptophan. Fields, in order: D gene, clone size, V gene, J gene, CDR3 protein, CDR3 DNA. D genes are given only for firm matches. Size tells how often a clone was seen (once, few, many) or the class of an expanded clone, and some rows leave it out.

TRBD1	-	TRBV19	TRBJ2-7	CASSNRQGFNEQYF	TGTGCCAGTAGCAACAGACAGGGGTTCAACGAGCAGTACTTC
-	-	TRBV25-1	TRBJ2-2	CASSMIQDTGELFF	TGTGCCAGCAGTATGATTCAGGACACCGGGGAGCTGTTTTTT
-	-	TRBV15	TRBJ2-2	CATSRGGTFTAGELFF	TGTGCCACCAGCAGAGGGGGGACTTTTACCGCCGGGGAGCTGTTTTTT
-	-	TRBV7-9	TRBJ1-1	CASSLTGAEAFF	TGTGCCAGCAGCCTGACAGGAGCTGAAGCTTTCTTT
TRBD1	-	TRBV12-5	TRBJ2-7	CASGLGGGYEQYF	TGTGCTAGTGGCCTAGGGGGCGGCTACGAGCAGTACTTC
-	-	TRBV6-5	TRBJ1-2	CASSYLQGMYGYTF	TGTGCCAGCAGTTATTTGCAGGGGATGTATGGCTACACCTTC
-	-	TRBV6-5	TRBJ1-1	CASSRGDLMNTEAFF	TGTGCCAGCTCGCGGGGAGACTTGATGAACACTGAAGCTTTCTTT
-	-	TRBV4-3	TRBJ2-2	CASSSLTNIGELFF	TGCGCCAGCAGCAGCCTTACTAACATCGGGGAGCTGTTTTTT
TRBD1	-	TRBV19	TRBJ1-2	CASSIGGQGARYGYTF	TGTGCCAGTAGTATCGGGGGACAGGGGGCGCGGTATGGCTACACCTTC
-	-	TRBV6-1	TRBJ2-5	CASKKVGETQYF	TGTGCCAGCAAGAAAGTCGGAGAGACCCAGTACTTC
TRBD2	once	TRBV2	TRBJ2-2	CVAGPRNTGELFF	TGTGTAGCGGGACCTCGGAACACCGGGGAGCTGTTTTTT
TRBD2	-	TRBV7-2	TRBJ2-7	CASSPQVGRGVTYEQYF	TGTGCCAGCAGCCCGCAGGTGGGGCGGGGGGTTACCTACGAGCAGTACTTC
-	-	TRBV6-1	TRBJ1-1	CASSESSGLLNTEAFF	TGTGCCAGCAGTGAATCGTCGGGACTCCTGAACACTGAAGCTTTCTTT
TRBD1	few	TRBV7-2	TRBJ1-5	CASSPDRGNQPQHF	TGTGCCAGCAGCCCAGACAGGGGGAATCAGCCCCAGCATTTT
-	-	TRBV15	TRBJ2-1	CATSSPLFF	TGTGCCACCAGCAGTCCCCTGTTCTTC
-	-	TRBV4-3	TRBJ1-5	CASSPGGLSNQPQHF	TGCGCCAGCAGCCCGGGGGGCCTCAGCAATCAGCCCCAGCATTTT
TRBD2	-	TRBV6-1	TRBJ2-3	CASTWTSGGTDTQYF	TGTGCCAGCACTTGGACTAGCGGGGGGACAGATACGCAGTATTTT
TRBD1	-	TRBV6-5	TRBJ1-5	CASSQDRASNQPQHF	TGTGCCAGCAGTCAAGACAGGGCCAGCAATCAGCCCCAGCATTTT
TRBD1	-	TRBV5-5	TRBJ1-4	CASSYRGTNEKLFF	TGTGCCAGCAGTTACAGGGGGACTAATGAAAAACTGTTTTTT
-	-	TRBV19	TRBJ1-5	CASSIAGDNQPQHF	TGTGCCAGTAGTATCGCAGGTGACAATCAGCCCCAGCATTTT
-	-	TRBV2	TRBJ2-1	CASKREERNEQFF	TGTGCCAGCAAAAGGGAGGAACGGAATGAGCAGTTCTTC
TRBD2	-	TRBV5-1	TRBJ2-2	CASSLLAGGPGELFF	TGCGCCAGCAGCTTGCTAGCGGGGGGGCCCGGGGAGCTGTTTTTT
TRBD1	-	TRBV9	TRBJ2-2	CASGGKTGGFGELFF	TGTGCCAGCGGGGGGAAGACAGGGGGCTTCGGGGAGCTGTTTTTT
-	once	TRBV27	TRBJ2-3	CASSLSPGTPSTDTQYF	TGTGCCAGCAGTTTATCTCCCGGGACACCTAGCACAGATACGCAGTATTTT
TRBD1	-	TRBV5-1	TRBJ1-3	CASSESTGPGNTIYF	TGCGCCAGCAGCGAATCGACAGGGCCTGGAAACACCATATATTTT
TRBD2	few	TRBV28	TRBJ2-1	CASSLVTSGRGHEQFF	TGTGCCAGCAGTTTAGTTACTAGCGGGAGAGGGCATGAGCAGTTCTTC
-	-	TRBV18	TRBJ2-2	CASSPRGGAWTGELFF	TGTGCCAGCTCACCACGGGGGGGCGCGTGGACCGGGGAGCTGTTTTTT
TRBD1	-	TRBV6-1	TRBJ1-2	CASSDPDRGRYGYTF	TGTGCCAGCAGTGATCCCGACAGGGGTCGATATGGCTACACCTTC
TRBD1	-	TRBV5-1	TRBJ1-4	CASSTGVRASEKLFF	TGCGCCAGCAGCACAGGGGTACGAGCATCTGAAAAACTGTTTTTT
-	-	TRBV6-6	TRBJ1-5	CASSYSGQGRNQPQHF	TGTGCCAGCAGTTACTCTGGGCAGGGTCGCAATCAGCCCCAGCATTTT
-	-	TRBV18	TRBJ1-4	CASSRQHEKLFF	TGTGCCAGCTCACGACAGCATGAAAAACTGTTTTTT
-	few	TRBV6-1	TRBJ1-1	CASSDRGSGNTEAFF	TGTGCCAGCAGTGACCGGGGAAGTGGGAACACTGAAGCTTTCTTT
TRBD2	-	TRBV7-2	TRBJ2-7	CASSSVAGEQYF	TGTGCCAGCAGCTCAGTAGCGGGGGAGCAGTACTTC
TRBD1	-	TRBV5-5	TRBJ2-7	CASSGQGAPYEQYF	TGTGCCAGCAGCGGTCAGGGGGCGCCCTACGAGCAGTACTTC
-	-	TRBV6-6	TRBJ2-4	CASSRGQAKNIQYF	TGTGCCAGCAGCCGGGGACAAGCCAAAAACATTCAGTACTTC
-	few	TRBV5-1	TRBJ2-2	CASSLSQGTGELFF	TGCGCCAGCAGCTTGAGTCAGGGCACCGGGGAGCTGTTTTTT
TRBD2	-	TRBV11-2	TRBJ2-5	CASSVQTSGGANQYF	TGTGCCAGCAGCGTCCAGACTAGCGGGGGGGCGAACCAGTACTTC
TRBD1	-	TRBV7-2	TRBJ2-7	CASSTGTGTWEQYF	TGTGCCAGCAGCACCGGGACAGGCACGTGGGAGCAGTACTTC
-	-	TRBV11-3	TRBJ1-5	CASTPRGPQPQHF	TGTGCCAGCACACCCAGGGGCCCTCAGCCCCAGCATTTT
-	-	TRBV9	TRBJ2-5	CASSVEVGAETQYF	TGTGCCAGCAGCGTAGAGGTAGGGGCAGAGACCCAGTACTTC